These 7 T cell receptor beta chains were sequenced from one sample in a study of T cell clonality in common variable immunodeficiency. Here immunoSEQ multiplex PCR was the method, and the copy in TCRdb shows in-frame clones only, minus some. There are about 45,000 clones in the sample, none observed a single time. Material: peripheral blood mononuclear cells. These receptors were taken from a person between 18 and 75 years old in good health.

This clone has ten or more counts. CDR3 bases read: TGCAGTGCTCGATCCGGGACAGCCAACACTGAA. Residues: CSARSGTANTE. The CDR3 as a whole reads CSARSGTANTEAFF. V and J are TRBV20-1 and TRBJ1-1, with 7 bases that match TRBD1. The missing CDR3 end, 3 residues past where the read stops, is filled in from the germline J gene. V shed 5 bases, J shed 2 bases, and the junction held 8 bases outside the gene matches. Germline V gene lookup returns CDR1 DFQATT and CDR2 SNEGSKA (reference sequence). This CDR3 has 14 residues.

This clone was seen ten or more times. The CDR3 end is not reached by the read, which stops 3 residues before it; the germline J gene fills it in. The rearrangement joins TRBV5-1 to TRBJ2-2, with 8 bases matching TRBD1. From germline, CDR1 is SGHRS and CDR2 YFSETQ. V was clipped by 5 bases and J by 5 bases; unmatched bases: 8. This CDR3 comprises 15 residues. The covered CDR3 bases are TGCGCCAGCAGGGACGGACAGGGTCGAACCGGGGAG. As protein: CASRDGQGRTGE. The full CDR3 reads CASRDGQGRTGELFF.

This clone was counted ten times or more. The sample has other DNA sequences that encode this CDR3 too. The CDR3 bases that were read are TGCAGCGTTGAGGGGGCCTATGGC. This encodes CSVEGAYG. The full CDR3 sequence reads CSVEGAYGYTF. This chain links TRBV29-1 with TRBJ1-2, with D possibly being TRBD1 (6 bases). The read ends 3 residues before the CDR3 terminus; that terminus is restored from the germline J gene. The germline V and J ends were trimmed by 3 bases and 4 bases, with 6 bases remaining between them. The CDR3 is made up of 11 amino acids. The germline CDR1 and CDR2 sequences are SQVTM and ANQGSEA.

Many counts were recorded for this clone. The read comes to an end 3 residues before the CDR3 does, leaving the germline J gene to fill in the end. This sequence joins TRBV19 and TRBJ1-1; D unclear. The CDR3 loop spans 13 amino acids. V lost 7 bases and J lost 1, with 10 bases in between. Germline CDR1 and CDR2: LNHDA and SQIVND (reference sequence). The CDR3: CASTQYGNTEAFF. The DNA read from the CDR3 is TGTGCCAGTACCCAATACGGGAACACTGAA.

This clone was recorded many times. The CDR3 goes on 3 residues after the read ends, and that part is filled in from the germline J gene. The genes are TRBV30 and TRBJ1-1; D remains ambiguous. Germline CDR1 reads GTSNPN; CDR2 reads SVGIG (reference sequence). The CDR3 is 13 residues long. V dropped 3 bases and J dropped 0 bases, with 8 bases sitting between them. The CDR3 DNA, read in part, is TGTGCCTGGAGAACTACTATGAACACTGAA. It codes for CAWRTTMNTE. The full-length CDR3 reads as CAWRTTMNTEAFF.

This clone was recorded a few times. The read ends 3 residues before the CDR3 terminus; that terminus is restored from the germline J gene. V and J are TRBV5-1 and TRBJ2-7; TRBD1 matches at 7 bases. This CDR3 has 15 amino acids. V lost 0 bases and J lost 6; bases outside the gene matches: 9. CDR1 is SGHRS, CDR2 YFSETQ, per germline. CDR3 DNA (partial): TGCGCCAGCAGCTTGGTGTTCAGGGGGAACGGCGAG. It encodes CASSLVFRGNGE. The whole CDR3 is CASSLVFRGNGEQYF.

This clone has a handful of counts. Read data end 3 residues before the CDR3 end; the end is taken from the germline J gene. J is TRBJ2-3 and V is TRBV7-9, with D tentatively TRBD1 (6 bases). The CDR3 sequence is 15 residues long. Germline-derived CDR1 and CDR2 are SEHNR and FQNEAQ (reference sequence). The germline V and J ends were trimmed by 2 bases and 1 base, with 10 bases remaining between them. CDR3 in amino acids: CASSLLQGGTDTQYF. The CDR3 bases that were read are TGTGCCAGCAGCTTATTACAGGGAGGCACAGATACG.